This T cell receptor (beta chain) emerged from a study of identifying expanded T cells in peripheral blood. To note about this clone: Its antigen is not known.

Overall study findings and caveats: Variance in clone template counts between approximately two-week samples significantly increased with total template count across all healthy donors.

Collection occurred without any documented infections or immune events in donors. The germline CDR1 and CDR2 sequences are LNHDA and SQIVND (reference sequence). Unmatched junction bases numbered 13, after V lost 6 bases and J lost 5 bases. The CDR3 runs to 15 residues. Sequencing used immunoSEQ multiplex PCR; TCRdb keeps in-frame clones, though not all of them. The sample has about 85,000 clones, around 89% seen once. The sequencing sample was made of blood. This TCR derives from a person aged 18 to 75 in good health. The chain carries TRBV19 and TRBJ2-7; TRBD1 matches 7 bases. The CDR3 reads CASSDNRGLSNEQYF. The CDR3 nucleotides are TGTGCCAGTAGCGACAACAGGGGATTGTCGAACGAGCAGTACTTC.